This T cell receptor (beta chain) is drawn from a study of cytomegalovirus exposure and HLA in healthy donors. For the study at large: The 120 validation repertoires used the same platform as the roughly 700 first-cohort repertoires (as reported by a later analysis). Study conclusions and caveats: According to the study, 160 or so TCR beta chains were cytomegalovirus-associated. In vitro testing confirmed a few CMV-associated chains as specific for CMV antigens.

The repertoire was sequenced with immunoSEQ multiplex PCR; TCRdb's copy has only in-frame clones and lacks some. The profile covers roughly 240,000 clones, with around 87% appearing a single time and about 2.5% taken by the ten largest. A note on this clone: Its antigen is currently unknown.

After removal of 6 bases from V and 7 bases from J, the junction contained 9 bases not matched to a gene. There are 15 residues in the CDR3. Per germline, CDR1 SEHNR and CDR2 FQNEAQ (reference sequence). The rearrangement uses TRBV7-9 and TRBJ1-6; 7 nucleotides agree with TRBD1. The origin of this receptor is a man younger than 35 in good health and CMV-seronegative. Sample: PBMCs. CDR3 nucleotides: TGTGCCAGCAGGCACCGACAGGGAAAGAATTCACCCCTCCACTTT. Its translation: CASRHRQGKNSPLHF.